A selection of T cell receptor beta chains follows, all from one sample in a study of T cell therapy after organ transplantation. The assay was immunoSEQ multiplex PCR, and TCRdb's table has in-frame clones only and misses some. Among 50,000 or so clones listed, 85% to 95% were seen once. No antigen has been identified for these receptors. This specimen consisted of CD8+ T cells from blood, obtained before autologous CMV-specific T cell therapy. The receptor set was obtained from a human patient who had received a solid organ transplant and had CMV disease. Each CDR3 is given with its conserved first and last residue. A D gene is named only where the DNA matches it firmly. Expanded clones get a size class; other rows say once, few or many, or leave the size out.

J gene | clone size | V gene | CDR3 length | D gene | CDR3 DNA | CDR3 protein
TRBJ1-3 | - | TRBV6-6 | 13 | - | TGTGCCAGCAGTTACCAGGAAGGAAACACCATATATTTT | CASSYQEGNTIYF
TRBJ1-2 | once | TRBV5-1 | 13 | TRBD1 | TGCGCCAGCAGCTTGGTACAGGGGGCTGGCTACACCTTC | CASSLVQGAGYTF
TRBJ2-7 | - | TRBV9 | 13 | - | TGTGCCAGCAGCCCAGGGGGGACCTACGAGCAGTACTTC | CASSPGGTYEQYF
TRBJ2-5 | - | TRBV5-1 | 15 | - | TGCGCCAGCAGCTTTAGCTGGCAGAGGAGAGAGACCCAGTACTTC | CASSFSWQRRETQYF
TRBJ1-1 | once | TRBV5-6 | 13 | - | TGTGCCAGCAGCTTGGGGGGGAACACTGAAGCTTTCTTT | CASSLGGNTEAFF
TRBJ1-1 | - | TRBV5-4 | 13 | - | TGTGCCAGCAGCTTAGGCAGGGTCCCTGAAGCTTTCTTT | CASSLGRVPEAFF
TRBJ1-1 | - | TRBV19 | 13 | - | TGTGCCAGTAGTATACTGGGGGCCTCTGAAGCTTTCTTT | CASSILGASEAFF
TRBJ2-7 | - | TRBV7-9 | 13 | - | TGTGCCAGCAAGGGAGGGGGAGGAGGCGAGCAGTACTTC | CASKGGGGGEQYF
TRBJ1-2 | - | TRBV7-9 | 13 | TRBD1 | TGTGCCAGCAGCTTAGGGACAGGGTACGGCTACACCTTC | CASSLGTGYGYTF
TRBJ2-1 | - | TRBV12-5 | 19 | - | TGTGCTAGTGGTTCCACCCTCAGGGCCCCGGGTATCGTATACAATGAGCAGTTCTTC | CASGSTLRAPGIVYNEQFF
TRBJ1-1 | once | TRBV5-1 | 11 | - | TGCGCCAGCAGCTTGGGAACTGAAGCTTTCTTT | CASSLGTEAFF
TRBJ1-1 | - | TRBV15 | 15 | - | TGTGCCACCAGCAGAGAAGGGGACTGGTCTACTGAAGCTTTCTTT | CATSREGDWSTEAFF
TRBJ1-2 | - | TRBV19 | 14 | - | TGTGCCAGTAGTATCGCCCGGGGGGCGCAGGGCTACACCTTC | CASSIARGAQGYTF
TRBJ2-3 | - | TRBV4-3 | 15 | - | TGCGCCAGCAGCCAAGATCGAGGTATCACAGATACGCAGTATTTT | CASSQDRGITDTQYF
TRBJ1-5 | - | TRBV7-7 | 13 | - | TGTGCCAGCAGCTTAGATCGGGATCAGCCCCAGCATTTT | CASSLDRDQPQHF
TRBJ1-2 | once | TRBV6-6 | 15 | TRBD1 | TGTGCCAGCAACCTAACTCCGGGACAGGGGTCCGGCTACACCTTC | CASNLTPGQGSGYTF
TRBJ2-3 | once | TRBV4-1 | 16 | TRBD2 | TGCGCCAGCAGCCCGATTTTAGCGGGAGAGGCAGATACGCAGTATTTT | CASSPILAGEADTQYF
TRBJ1-2 | - | TRBV5-1 | 16 | TRBD1 | TGCGCCAGCAGCTGGGACAGGGTGGTGGTGGTGGATGGCTACACCTTC | CASSWDRVVVVDGYTF
TRBJ2-7 | - | TRBV7-9 | 14 | TRBD2 | TGTGCCAGCAGCTTGACTAGCGCCCACTACGAGCAGTACTTC | CASSLTSAHYEQYF
TRBJ2-7 | - | TRBV19 | 13 | - | TGTGCCAGTAGTTACAGGGCCGCGTACGAGCAGTACTTC | CASSYRAAYEQYF
TRBJ2-7 | - | TRBV4-2 | 14 | - | TGTGCCAGCAGCCTACCTTTGGGGCCCTACGAGCAGTACTTC | CASSLPLGPYEQYF
TRBJ1-4 | once | TRBV9 | 16 | - | TGTGCCAGCAGCCCCCAGGCAGGAGCAACTAATGAAAAACTGTTTTTT | CASSPQAGATNEKLFF
TRBJ1-1 | - | TRBV6-4 | 13 | - | TGTGCCAGCAGTGACACAGGGAACACTGAAGCTTTCTTT | CASSDTGNTEAFF
TRBJ1-1 | - | TRBV19 | 15 | - | TGTGCCAGTACCCCTATCGGGCCTGGGGACACTGAAGCTTTCTTT | CASTPIGPGDTEAFF
TRBJ2-1 | - | TRBV5-1 | 13 | - | TGCGCCAGCAGCTTGGCCGGGGGCAATGAGCAGTTCTTC | CASSLAGGNEQFF
TRBJ1-5 | - | TRBV7-2 | 13 | - | TGTGCCAGCAGCTTCGAGGGGGGCCAGCCCCAGCATTTT | CASSFEGGQPQHF
TRBJ2-1 | - | TRBV7-6 | 12 | TRBD1 | TGCGATCCGGGACAGAAACCTAATGAGCAGTTCTTC | CDPGQKPNEQFF
TRBJ2-2 | - | TRBV10-2 | 13 | TRBD2 | TGCGCCAGCAGTGAGGGGGGGGCCGGGGAGCTGTTTTTT | CASSEGGAGELFF
TRBJ2-7 | - | TRBV27 | 15 | TRBD2 | TGTGCCAGCAGTCACTCTAGCGGCCGAAGCTACGAGCAGTACTTC | CASSHSSGRSYEQYF
TRBJ2-7 | few | TRBV4-2 | 16 | TRBD2 | TGTGCCAGCAGCCCCACCAGCGGGGGGGTCTCCTACGAGCAGTACTTC | CASSPTSGGVSYEQYF
TRBJ2-1 | - | TRBV14 | 13 | - | TGTGCCAGCAGCCCCAGCTCCTACAATGAGCAGTTCTTC | CASSPSSYNEQFF
TRBJ1-3 | - | TRBV9 | 18 | TRBD1 | TGTGCCAGCAGCGTTGGACAGGGGGCCCACTACTCTGGAAACACCATATATTTT | CASSVGQGAHYSGNTIYF
TRBJ1-2 | once | TRBV7-8 | 14 | - | TGTGCCAGCAGCTTAAGGCCGGCAGGCTATGGCTACACCTTC | CASSLRPAGYGYTF
TRBJ2-7 | - | TRBV5-1 | 14 | - | TGCGCCAGCAGCTTAGCACAGGGTGGGCTCGAGCAGTACTTC | CASSLAQGGLEQYF
TRBJ2-3 | - | TRBV5-1 | 15 | TRBD2 | TGCGCCAGCAGCCAATCGGGGGGGATAACAGATACGCAGTATTTT | CASSQSGGITDTQYF
TRBJ2-7 | - | TRBV27 | 16 | TRBD1 | TGTGCCAGCAGTTCATCCCGGGACAGGGAGAACTACGAGCAGTACTTC | CASSSSRDRENYEQYF
TRBJ2-1 | - | TRBV7-3 | 14 | TRBD1 | TGTGCCAGCAGCTCTCAGGGGGCCTACAATGAGCAGTTCTTC | CASSSQGAYNEQFF
TRBJ2-7 | - | TRBV2 | 15 | TRBD1 | TGTGCCAGCAGTGAAGGACAGGGGATGAGCTACGAGCAGTACTTC | CASSEGQGMSYEQYF